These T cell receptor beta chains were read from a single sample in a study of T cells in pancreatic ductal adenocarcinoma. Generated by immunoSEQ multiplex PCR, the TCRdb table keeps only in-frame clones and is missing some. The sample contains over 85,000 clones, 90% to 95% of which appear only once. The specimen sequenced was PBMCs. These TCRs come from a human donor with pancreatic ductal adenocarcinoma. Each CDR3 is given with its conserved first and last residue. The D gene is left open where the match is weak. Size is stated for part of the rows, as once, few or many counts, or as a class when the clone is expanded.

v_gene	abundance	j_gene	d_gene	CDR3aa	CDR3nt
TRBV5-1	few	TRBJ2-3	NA	CASSLYGQSTDTQYF	TGCGCCAGCAGCCTATATGGACAGAGCACAGATACGCAGTATTTT
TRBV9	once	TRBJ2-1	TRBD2	CASSVLAGSDNEQFF	TGTGCCAGCAGCGTTCTAGCGGGGTCCGACAATGAGCAGTTCTTC
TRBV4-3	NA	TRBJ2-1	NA	CASSQDQGSYNEQFF	TGCGCCAGCAGCCAAGATCAGGGGTCCTACAATGAGCAGTTCTTC
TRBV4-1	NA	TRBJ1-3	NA	CASSQPVRSGNTIYF	TGCGCCAGCAGCCAACCAGTCCGATCTGGAAACACCATATATTTT
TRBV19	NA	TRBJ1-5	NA	CASSIRRHPSNQPQHF	TGTGCCAGTAGTATAAGGAGGCATCCTAGCAATCAGCCCCAGCATTTT
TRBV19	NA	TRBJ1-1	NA	CASSISGLVRENTEAFF	TGTGCCAGTAGTATATCGGGTCTCGTCAGGGAGAACACTGAAGCTTTCTTT
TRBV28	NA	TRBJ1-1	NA	CASSFHQINTEAFF	TGTGCCAGCAGTTTCCACCAGATAAACACTGAAGCTTTCTTT
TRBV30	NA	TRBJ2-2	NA	CAWSYFSGTGELFF	TGTGCCTGGAGTTATTTCTCGGGCACCGGGGAGCTGTTTTTT
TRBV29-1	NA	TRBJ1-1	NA	CSVAEDSWVNTEAFF	TGCAGCGTGGCCGAGGACAGCTGGGTGAACACTGAAGCTTTCTTT
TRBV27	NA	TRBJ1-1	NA	CATKPGSRGPSTEAFF	TGTGCCACTAAACCGGGAAGCAGAGGTCCCAGCACTGAAGCTTTCTTT
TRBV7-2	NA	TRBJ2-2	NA	CASSLVSGELFF	TGTGCCAGCAGCTTAGTCTCCGGGGAGCTGTTTTTT
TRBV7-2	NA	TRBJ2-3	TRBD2	CASSFERESDTQYF	TGTGCCAGCAGCTTTGAGCGGGAGTCAGATACGCAGTATTTT
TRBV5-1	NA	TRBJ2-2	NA	CASSFQGDTGELFF	TGCGCCAGCAGCTTCCAGGGCGACACCGGGGAGCTGTTTTTT
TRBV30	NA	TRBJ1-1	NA	CAWSYIQQKAFF	TGTGCCTGGAGTTATATACAGCAGAAAGCTTTCTTT
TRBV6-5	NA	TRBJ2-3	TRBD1	CASSYSQGARPTTQYF	TGTGCCAGCAGTTACAGTCAGGGGGCGAGACCAACTACGCAGTATTTT
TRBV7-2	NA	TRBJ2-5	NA	CASDQGLRETQYF	TGTGCCAGCGACCAGGGTTTACGAGAGACCCAGTACTTC
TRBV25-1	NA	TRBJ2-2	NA	CASSGVGASNTGELFF	TGTGCCAGCAGTGGTGTGGGGGCTTCGAACACCGGGGAGCTGTTTTTT
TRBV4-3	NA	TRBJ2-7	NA	CASSPTAGTREQYF	TGCGCCAGCAGCCCCACAGCCGGTACGCGCGAGCAGTACTTC
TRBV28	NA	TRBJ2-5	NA	CASRRRGQETQYF	TGTGCCAGCAGACGGAGGGGACAAGAGACCCAGTACTTC
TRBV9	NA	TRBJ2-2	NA	CASSVDYARTGELFF	TGTGCCAGCAGCGTAGATTACGCGCGGACCGGGGAGCTGTTTTTT
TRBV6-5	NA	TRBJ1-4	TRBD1	CASSYGGTGNEKLFF	TGTGCCAGCAGTTACGGGGGGACAGGGAATGAAAAACTGTTTTTT
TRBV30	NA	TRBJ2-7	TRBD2	CAWSVVAGRRYEQYF	TGTGCCTGGAGTGTGGTAGCGGGAAGAAGGTACGAGCAGTACTTC
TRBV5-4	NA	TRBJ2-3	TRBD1	CASSLVAGGFIDTQYF	TGTGCCAGCAGCTTGGTTGCAGGGGGCTTTATAGATACGCAGTATTTT
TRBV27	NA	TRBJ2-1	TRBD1	CASSPGTGNYNEQFF	TGTGCCAGCAGTCCCGGGACAGGGAACTACAATGAGCAGTTCTTC
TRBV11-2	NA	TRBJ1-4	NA	CASSLLGAGLNEKLFF	TGTGCCAGCAGCTTACTCGGTGCAGGGCTTAATGAAAAACTGTTTTTT
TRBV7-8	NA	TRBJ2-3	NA	CASSSSAQTQYF	TGTGCCAGCAGCTCCTCAGCACAGACGCAGTATTTT
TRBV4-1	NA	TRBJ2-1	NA	CASSPLRQGQNEQFF	TGCGCCAGCAGCCCTCTGAGGCAGGGGCAGAATGAGCAGTTCTTC
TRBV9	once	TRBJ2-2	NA	CASSVGGHPAGGELFF	TGTGCCAGCAGCGTAGGTGGGCACCCGGCCGGCGGGGAGCTGTTTTTT
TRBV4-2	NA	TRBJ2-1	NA	CASSQEGDSSNEQFF	TGTGCCAGCAGCCAAGAGGGGGACTCATCGAATGAGCAGTTCTTC
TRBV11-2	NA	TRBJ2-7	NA	CASSLGPAVLSYEQYF	TGTGCCAGCAGCTTAGGGCCAGCGGTATTATCCTACGAGCAGTACTTC
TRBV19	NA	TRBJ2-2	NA	CASSIGVITGELFF	TGTGCCAGTAGTATAGGAGTAATTACCGGGGAGCTGTTTTTT
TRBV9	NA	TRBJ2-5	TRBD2	CASSPGASGSGETQYF	TGTGCCAGCAGCCCGGGAGCTAGCGGGAGTGGGGAGACCCAGTACTTC
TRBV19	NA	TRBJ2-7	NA	CASFGGTMDEQYF	TGTGCCAGTTTCGGGGGAACAATGGACGAGCAGTACTTC
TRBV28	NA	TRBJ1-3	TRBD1	CASRGQPSGNTIYF	TGTGCCAGCAGGGGACAGCCCTCTGGAAACACCATATATTTT
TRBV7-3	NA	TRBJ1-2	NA	CASSRRGGDGYTF	TGTGCCAGCAGCCGTCGAGGGGGGGACGGCTACACCTTC
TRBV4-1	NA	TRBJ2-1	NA	CASSQGRLDNEQFF	TGCGCCAGCAGCCAAGGGCGGTTAGACAATGAGCAGTTCTTC
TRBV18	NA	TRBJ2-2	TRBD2	CASSPPGVAGVNGELFF	TGTGCCAGCTCACCACCGGGGGTAGCGGGAGTGAACGGGGAGCTGTTTTTT
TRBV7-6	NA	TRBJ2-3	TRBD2	CASSTTSGTDTQYF	TGTGCCAGCAGTACTACTAGCGGGACTGATACGCAGTATTTT
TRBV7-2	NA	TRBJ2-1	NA	CASSSSVSYNEQFF	TGTGCCAGCAGCTCTAGCGTCTCCTACAATGAGCAGTTCTTC
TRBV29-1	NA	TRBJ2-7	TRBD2	CSVEAGTSGYEQYF	TGCAGCGTTGAAGCCGGGACTAGCGGCTACGAGCAGTACTTC
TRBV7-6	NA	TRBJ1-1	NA	CASSLAGGVGTEAFF	TGTGCCAGCAGCTTAGCGGGAGGGGTAGGGACTGAAGCTTTCTTT
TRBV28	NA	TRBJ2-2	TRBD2	CASTMSGKLAGELFF	TGTGCCAGCACCATGAGCGGGAAATTAGCCGGGGAGCTGTTTTTT
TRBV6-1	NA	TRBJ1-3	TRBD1	CASSLTGDGRNTIYF	TGTGCCAGCAGCCTGACAGGGGACGGCAGAAACACCATATATTTT
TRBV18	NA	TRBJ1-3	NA	CASSPGGDAGNTIYF	TGTGCCAGCTCACCAGGAGGGGACGCTGGAAACACCATATATTTT
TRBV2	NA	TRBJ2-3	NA	CASRLTSSTDTQYF	TGTGCCAGCAGACTGACTAGTAGCACAGATACGCAGTATTTT